This TCR beta chain was sequenced for a study of control samples from healthy donors and cancer patients. Profiled with immunoSEQ multiplex PCR; TCRdb holds only in-frame clones, not every one. Altogether about 130,000 clones are present, 85% to 95% being singletons, with the ten largest covering about 1.7%. The CDR3 consists of 15 residues. Trimming left V 2 bases short and J 10 bases short, with 15 bases between. Germline values: CDR1 MNHEY, CDR2 SVGEGT. Sequenced: PBMCs. This chain links TRBV6-2 or TRBV6-3 with TRBJ1-6; D unresolved. This clonotype originated in a man in his fifties or sixties with head and neck cancer. This CDR3 reads CASSYTTTIQSPLHF. CDR3 sequence (DNA): TGTGCCAGCAGTTACACGACGACTATACAATCACCCCTCCACTTT.